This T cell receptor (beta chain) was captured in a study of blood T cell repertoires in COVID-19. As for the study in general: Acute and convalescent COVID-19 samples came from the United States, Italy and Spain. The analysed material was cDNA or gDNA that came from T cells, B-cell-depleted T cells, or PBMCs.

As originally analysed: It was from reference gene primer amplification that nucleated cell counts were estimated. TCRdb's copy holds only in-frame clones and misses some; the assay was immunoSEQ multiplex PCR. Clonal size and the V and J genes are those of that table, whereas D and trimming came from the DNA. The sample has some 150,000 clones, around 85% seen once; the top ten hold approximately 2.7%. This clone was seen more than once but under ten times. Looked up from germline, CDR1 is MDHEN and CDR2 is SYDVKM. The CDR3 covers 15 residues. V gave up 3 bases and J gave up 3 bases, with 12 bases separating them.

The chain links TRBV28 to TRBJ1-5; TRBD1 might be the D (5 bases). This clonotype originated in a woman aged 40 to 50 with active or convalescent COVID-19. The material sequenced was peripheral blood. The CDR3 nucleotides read TGTGCCAGCAGTTTCCCGGCGGGGCCCAATCAGCCCCAGCATTTT. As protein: CASSFPAGPNQPQHF.